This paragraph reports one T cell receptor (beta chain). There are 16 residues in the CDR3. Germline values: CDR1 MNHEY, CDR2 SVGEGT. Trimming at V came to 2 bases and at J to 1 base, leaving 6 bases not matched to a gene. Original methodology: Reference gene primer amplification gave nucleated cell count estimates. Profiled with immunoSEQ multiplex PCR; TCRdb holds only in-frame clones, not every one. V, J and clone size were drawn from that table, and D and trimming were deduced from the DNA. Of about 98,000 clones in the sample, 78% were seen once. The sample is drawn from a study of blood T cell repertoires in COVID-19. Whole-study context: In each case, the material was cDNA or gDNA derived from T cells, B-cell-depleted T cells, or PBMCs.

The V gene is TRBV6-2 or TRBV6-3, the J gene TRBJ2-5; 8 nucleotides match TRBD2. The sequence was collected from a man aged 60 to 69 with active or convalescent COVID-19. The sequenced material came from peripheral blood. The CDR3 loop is CASSYGAGAIQETQYF. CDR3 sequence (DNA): TGTGCCAGCAGTTACGGAGCGGGGGCGATCCAAGAGACCCAGTACTTC.